Listed here are 32 T cell receptor beta chains from one sample, sequenced in a study of control samples from healthy donors and cancer patients. Some clones are missing from TCRdb's copy, which holds only in-frame ones; the method was immunoSEQ multiplex PCR. The sample includes over 120,000 clones, about 90% of them seen just once. The sample taken for sequencing was blood. These receptors all come from a man aged 30 to 39 in good health.

The rearrangement joins TRBV5-4 to TRBJ2-7, with 11 bases matching TRBD2. The CDR3 runs to 17 residues. CDR1 SGHNT and CDR2 YYREEE come from the germline V gene (reference sequence). V lost 4 bases, J lost 1 base, and 10 bases stayed unmatched. The CDR3 is CASSPRLLAGESYEQYF. CDR3 nucleotide sequence: TGTGCCAGCAGCCCAAGATTACTAGCGGGGGAATCCTACGAGCAGTACTTC. The full variable domain, rest sourced from reference TRBV5-4 and TRBJ2-7, is ETGVTQSPTHLIKTRGQQVTLRCSSQSGHNTVSWYQQALGQGPQFIFQYYREEENGRGNFPPRFSGLQFPNYSSELNVNALELDDSALYLCASSPRLLAGESYEQYFGPGTRLTVT.

The chain joins TRBV11-2 to TRBJ1-3; the D gene is possibly TRBD1 (5 bases). Germline V gives CDR1 SGHAT, CDR2 FQNNGV. The CDR3 is 15 amino acids. The ends were cut back, 2 bases at V and 4 bases at J, with 12 bases in the middle. Here the CDR3 reads CASSLRSGIGNTIYF. The CDR3 coding sequence is TGTGCCAGCAGCTTACGGTCAGGGATCGGAAACACCATATATTTT.

This sequence joins TRBV10-3 and TRBJ1-5, with D possibly TRBD1 on 5 matching bases. Germline loops: CDR1 ENHRY, CDR2 SYGVKD. The CDR3 has 18 amino acids. Trimming removed 0 bases at V and 2 bases at J, with 17 bases between. CDR3 sequence (DNA): TGTGCCATCAGTGAGTCCGGCGGCAACCAGGGACGCAATCAGCCCCAGCATTTT. The encoded protein is CAISESGGNQGRNQPQHF.

V usage is TRBV30 and J usage is TRBJ2-5, with 7 bases identical to TRBD1. V shed 7 bases and J 5 bases; nucleotides not matched to a gene: 16. The CDR3 runs 15 residues. Germline lookup yields CDR1 GTSNPN and CDR2 SVGIG (reference sequence). Here the CDR3 DNA reads TGTGCCTTCATGACCGGGGCAGGGGGATCGGAGACCCAGTACTTC. Protein: CAFMTGAGGSETQYF.

V gene TRBV28 combines with J gene TRBJ1-5; no clear D gene. Trimming pared 6 bases from V and 3 bases from J, leaving 15 bases between. Looked up from germline, CDR1 is MDHEN and CDR2 is SYDVKM. The length of the CDR3 is 15 residues. The CDR3 reads CASSQPGRPNQPQHF. The CDR3 bases are TGTGCCAGCAGCCAACCCGGACGGCCCAATCAGCCCCAGCATTTT.

V usage is TRBV4-2 and J usage is TRBJ2-1, with D possibly being TRBD1 or TRBD2 (5 bases each). The CDR3 sequence is 15 residues long. V shed 2 bases and J shed 1 base, with 9 bases lying between them. Per germline, CDR1 LGHNA and CDR2 YNFKEQ. The CDR3 spells CASSQRGPSYNEQFF. In DNA form, the CDR3 reads TGTGCCAGCAGCCAAAGGGGACCTTCCTACAATGAGCAGTTCTTC.

The CDR3 is CASSLDGDNTEAFF. The DNA for the CDR3 is TGTGCCAGCAGCTTAGACGGGGATAACACTGAAGCTTTCTTT. The chain links TRBV11-3 to TRBJ1-1; D is undetermined. The germline V gene has CDR1 SGHNT and CDR2 YENEEA. Trimming removed 0 bases from V and 2 bases from J, with 7 bases in between. CDR3 length: 14 amino acids.

The gene calls are TRBV10-2 and TRBJ1-3; tentatively, D is TRBD1 (5 bases). V was trimmed by 7 bases and J by 0 bases, leaving 16 bases between them. Germline CDR1 and CDR2: WSHSY and SAAADI. This CDR3 region has 16 residues. CDR3 protein: CASTKGEQLSGNTIYF. In DNA form, the CDR3 reads TGCGCCAGCACCAAAGGGGAACAGCTCTCTGGAAACACCATATATTTT.

This chain uses TRBV19 with TRBJ1-5; TRBD1 matches at 8 bases. There are 14 residues in the CDR3. CDR1 and CDR2 (germline): LNHDA, SQIVND (reference sequence). V lost 6 bases to trimming and J lost 6 bases; unmatched junction nucleotides: 7. Written as DNA, the CDR3 is TGTGCCAGTAGCCAAGGACAGGGCCTTCAGCCCCAGCATTTT. Protein product: CASSQGQGLQPQHF.

J is TRBJ1-1 and V is TRBV19, with D possibly TRBD1 on 5 matching bases. Germline CDR1 and CDR2: LNHDA and SQIVND (reference sequence). V was trimmed by 5 bases and J by 4 bases, leaving 17 bases between them. The CDR3 runs to 15 residues. The CDR3 is CASSLQAALGTEAFF. CDR3 DNA: TGTGCCAGTAGTTTACAGGCCGCTCTGGGCACTGAAGCTTTCTTT.

The V call is TRBV27, the J call TRBJ2-3; 14 bases are shared with TRBD2. Trimming took 0 bases from V and 4 from J; bases not matched to a gene: 3. The CDR3 length is 17 residues. Per germline, CDR1 MNHEY and CDR2 SMNVEV (reference sequence). The CDR3 loop reads CASSLSPTSGGADTQYF. In DNA form, the CDR3 reads TGTGCCAGCAGTTTATCCCCGACTAGCGGGGGGGCAGATACGCAGTATTTT.

This chain links TRBV27 with TRBJ1-1; no clear D. V was shortened by 5 bases and J by 4 bases, with 17 bases between the two germline ends. This CDR3 region has 15 residues. Looked up from germline, CDR1 is MNHEY and CDR2 is SMNVEV (reference sequence). The CDR3 DNA is TGTGCCAGCAGTACCGGACCGGCTTTGGGCACTGAAGCTTTCTTT. This translates into CASSTGPALGTEAFF.

A remark on this clone: One junction end disagrees with the germline gene, perhaps due to a read error. The chain recombines TRBV5-3 with TRBJ2-1; possibly TRBD2 for D (5 bases). TRBV5-3 is annotated as an ORF whose role is uncertain. The length of the CDR3 is 14 residues. As DNA, the CDR3 is TGTGCCAGAAGCTTGGAGCGGTCCTGCAATGAGCAGTTCTTC. Amino acids: CARSLERSCNEQFF.

The chain joins TRBV7-9 to TRBJ1-1; D unclear. CDR3 size: 13 residues. With 2 bases removed from V and 5 bases from J, the gap between germline ends came to 9 bases. Germline V gene data show CDR1 as SEHNR and CDR2 as FQNEAQ (reference sequence). CDR3 sequence: CASSLSHRTEAFF. As DNA, the CDR3 is TGTGCCAGCAGCTTATCTCACCGGACTGAAGCTTTCTTT. Complete variable domain (other parts from reference TRBV7-9 and TRBJ1-1): DTGVSQNPRHKITKRGQNVTFRCDPISEHNRLYWYRQTLGQGPEFLTYFQNEAQLEKSRLLSDRFSAERPKGSFSTLEIQRTEQGDSAMYLCASSLSHRTEAFFGQGTRLTVV.

V usage is TRBV6-4 and J usage is TRBJ1-2; D ambiguous. CDR1 and CDR2 from the germline V gene are MRHNA and SNTAGT. The ends were cut back, 4 bases at V and 7 bases at J, with 7 bases in the middle. CDR3 size: 11 residues. In DNA, the CDR3 is TGTGCCAGCAGTGCGGGAATTGGCTACACCTTC. Encoded protein: CASSAGIGYTF.

The gene calls are TRBV5-1 and TRBJ1-2, with TRBD1 matching 7 bases. V was clipped by 3 bases and J by 5 bases; unmatched bases: 7. Looked up from germline, CDR1 is SGHRS and CDR2 is YFSETQ. This CDR3 spans 14 amino acids. The CDR3 region is CASSSNGQVYGYTF. The CDR3 coding sequence is TGCGCCAGCAGCTCTAACGGACAGGTTTATGGCTACACCTTC.

The chain uses TRBV27 and TRBJ2-7; no clear D. Trimming took 3 bases from V and 4 from J, leaving 19 bases between them. There are 16 residues in the CDR3. Germline CDR1 MNHEY, CDR2 SMNVEV (reference sequence). CDR3 nucleotide sequence: TGTGCCAGCAGTTTCCTGCCGCCGGACGGTACTTACGAGCAGTACTTC. Protein product: CASSFLPPDGTYEQYF.

V and J are TRBV5-4 and TRBJ1-1; D is possibly TRBD1 (6 bases). CDR1 is SGHNT, CDR2 YYREEE, per germline (reference sequence). The CDR3 spans 15 residues. The germline V and J ends were trimmed by 4 bases and 0 bases, with 13 bases remaining between them. CDR3 sequence (DNA): TGTGCCAGCAGCGCCGGACAGAACATGAACACTGAAGCTTTCTTT. It encodes CASSAGQNMNTEAFF. Based on the CDR3 plus reference TRBV5-4 and TRBJ1-1, the full variable domain is ETGVTQSPTHLIKTRGQQVTLRCSSQSGHNTVSWYQQALGQGPQFIFQYYREEENGRGNFPPRFSGLQFPNYSSELNVNALELDDSALYLCASSAGQNMNTEAFFGQGTRLTVV.

This chain joins TRBV6-7 and TRBJ1-2, with D possibly TRBD1 on 5 matching bases. TRBV6-7 is marked as an open reading frame, function uncertain. The CDR3 is made up of 15 amino acids. V dropped 4 bases and J dropped 8 bases, with 20 bases sitting between them. CDR3 in amino acids: CASSSCQAGLLGYTF. The DNA for the CDR3 is TGTGCCAGCAGTTCCTGTCAGGCAGGGCTCTTGGGCTACACCTTC.

This rearrangement joins TRBV12-5 to TRBJ1-3; D remains unclear. The V and J ends lost 0 bases and 0 bases respectively, with 33 bases between them. The CDR3 has 24 amino acids. Germline CDR1 reads LGHNT; CDR2 reads FRNRAP. The CDR3 reads CASGLVTSSPDVPWKPISGNTIYF. The CDR3 nucleotides read TGTGCTAGTGGTTTGGTTACTAGTTCCCCGGACGTGCCATGGAAGCCAATCTCTGGAAACACCATATATTTT.

The chain has TRBV30 and TRBJ2-3, with D unclear. V lost 6 bases and J lost 5, with 15 bases in between. There are 13 residues in the CDR3. Germline-derived CDR1 and CDR2 are GTSNPN and SVGIG (reference sequence). This CDR3 reads CACTASIGDTQYF. CDR3 DNA sequence: TGTGCCTGTACCGCGTCTATCGGAGATACGCAGTATTTT.

V is TRBV5-1 and J is TRBJ1-2, with D possibly being TRBD1 (6 bases). From germline, CDR1 is SGHRS and CDR2 YFSETQ. The V and J ends lost 1 base and 3 bases respectively, with 13 bases between them. The CDR3 has 15 residues. Here the CDR3 DNA reads TGCGCCAGCAGCTTGACAGGGCAATATCACTATGGCTACACCTTC. It yields the protein CASSLTGQYHYGYTF.

The chain is built from TRBV11-3 and TRBJ2-3; D uncertain. This CDR3 is built from 12 residues. Trimming took off 4 bases at V and 0 bases at J, with 2 bases between the two ends. The germline V gene encodes CDR1 SGHNT and CDR2 YENEEA. The DNA of the CDR3 is TGTGCCAGCAGCTCGAGCACAGATACGCAGTATTTT. Amino acid sequence: CASSSSTDTQYF. The variable domain in full, completed from reference TRBV11-3 and TRBJ2-3, reads EAGVVQSPRYKIIEKKQPVAFWCNPISGHNTLYWYLQNLGQGPELLIRYENEEAVDDSQLPKDRFSAERLKGVDSTLKIQPAELGDSAVYLCASSSSTDTQYFGPGTRLTVL.

The CDR3 nucleotides read TGTGCCAGCAGCACGACTAGCGGGGGCACAGATACGCAGTATTTT. This encodes CASSTTSGGTDTQYF. The rearrangement links TRBV7-9 to TRBJ2-3, with TRBD2 identical over 11 bases. Trimming took 5 bases from V and 1 from J; bases not matched to a gene: 2. The CDR3 has 15 amino acids. Germline CDR1 reads SEHNR; CDR2 reads FQNEAQ (reference sequence).

The V gene is TRBV6-5, the J gene TRBJ1-5; TRBD1 matches at 7 bases. From germline, CDR1 is MNHEY and CDR2 SVGAGI. The CDR3 has 15 amino acids. The V and J ends lost 5 bases and 1 base, in that order; junction bases with no gene match: 5. CDR3 DNA sequence: TGTGCCAGCAGTATCGGACAGGTCAGCAATCAGCCCCAGCATTTT. This sequence encodes CASSIGQVSNQPQHF.

The J gene is TRBJ1-1, the V gene TRBV9; TRBD1 matches at 9 bases. V lost 3 bases, J lost 4 bases, and 7 bases stayed unmatched. The V gene's germline CDR1 is SGDLS and CDR2 YYNGEE. The length of the CDR3 is 15 residues. The CDR3 reads CASSGHRGLATEAFF. For the CDR3, the DNA is TGTGCCAGCAGCGGTCACAGGGGGCTGGCCACTGAAGCTTTCTTT.

The chain recombines TRBV5-1 with TRBJ2-3; TRBD2 is a possible D gene (5 bases). The CDR3 totals 15 residues. Germline lookup yields CDR1 SGHRS and CDR2 YFSETQ. Trimming pared 6 bases from V and 1 base from J, leaving 15 bases between. The CDR3 region has the DNA TGCGCCAGCAAGCCAAACCGGGGAGGCACAGATACGCAGTATTTT. It specifies CASKPNRGGTDTQYF.

The J gene is TRBJ2-7, the V gene TRBV6-6, with 8 nucleotides matching TRBD1. Trimming cost V 5 bases and J 5 bases; bases outside gene matches: 8. The CDR3 spans 14 residues. Germline loops: CDR1 MNHNY, CDR2 SVGAGI (reference sequence). For the CDR3, the DNA is TGTGCCAGCAGTCCAGGGGGCTTAAAGAACGAGCAGTACTTC. Its protein is CASSPGGLKNEQYF.

CDR3 in DNA: TGTGCCAGCAGCATGGGTAAGGGGGACTACTACGAGCAGTACTTC. Protein: CASSMGKGDYYEQYF. This chain joins TRBV11-2 and TRBJ2-7; D possibly corresponds to TRBD2 (7 bases). The V end lost 5 bases, the J end lost 3 bases, and 17 bases lay between the germline ends. Germline values: CDR1 SGHAT, CDR2 FQNNGV. This CDR3 has 15 residues.

This rearrangement joins TRBV5-4 to TRBJ1-4; 11 nucleotides line up with TRBD1. The length of the CDR3 is 15 residues. Germline V gene lookup returns CDR1 SGHNT and CDR2 YYREEE (reference sequence). Unmatched junction bases numbered 3, after V lost 0 bases and J lost 8 bases. Here the CDR3 reads CASSLGDRGGEKLFF. The CDR3 bases are TGTGCCAGCAGCTTGGGGGACAGGGGGGGAGAAAAACTGTTTTTT.

The rearrangement joins TRBV4-2 to TRBJ2-3; a weak D match, TRBD1 (5 bases). Germline CDR1 and CDR2: LGHNA and YNFKEQ. This CDR3 comprises 15 residues. V gave up 4 bases and J gave up 2 bases, with 13 bases separating them. CDR3 residues: CASSRGAIHTDTQYF. CDR3 coding DNA: TGTGCCAGCAGCCGTGGGGCTATTCACACAGATACGCAGTATTTT.

V usage is TRBV7-8 and J usage is TRBJ1-2; D may be TRBD1 (5 bases). The V gene lost 2 bases and the J gene lost 1 base, with 11 bases spanning the gap. The germline gives CDR1 SGHVS, CDR2 FQNEAQ. The CDR3 is made up of 15 amino acids. The DNA of the CDR3 is TGTGCCAGCAGCTTATATGTGACAGATAACTATGGCTACACCTTC. Amino acid sequence: CASSLYVTDNYGYTF.